The 27 T cell receptor beta chains below were found in one sample sequenced in a study of spatial heterogeneity in lung cancer. TCRdb analysed the 5' RACE reads with MiXCR anew, one entry per CDR3 protein. The table has around 3,200 distinct CDR3 sequences, about 15% seen once. The sample's time point: sample taken at primary tumor resection. Unsorted samples of tumor, nontumor lung or frozen PBMC had their whole RNA sequenced. The sample in question was PBMCs, obtained at surgery. The origin of the receptors is a female donor with early-stage non-small cell lung cancer.

This clonotype was seen only a few times. The rearrangement links TRBV9 to TRBJ2-2, with a tentative D call TRBD2 (5 bases). CDR1 is SGDLS and CDR2 is YYNGEE in the germline V gene. There are 17 residues in the CDR3. Trimming pared 0 bases from V and 1 base from J, leaving 13 bases between. The CDR3 here is CASSVVAGAMNTGELFF. The CDR3 DNA sequence: TGTGCCAGCAGCGTAGTGGCGGGCGCAATGAACACCGGGGAGCTGTTTTTT. The complete variable domain, with remaining parts taken from reference TRBV9 and TRBJ2-2, reads DSGVTQTPKHLITATGQRVTLRCSPRSGDLSVYWYQQSLDQGLQFLIQYYNGEERAKGNILERFSAQQFPDLHSELNLSSLELGDSALYFCASSVVAGAMNTGELFFGEGSRLTVL.

The V gene is TRBV27, the J gene TRBJ1-1; a possible D gene is TRBD1 (6 bases). V lost 3 bases, J lost 4 bases, and 9 bases lay in between. This CDR3 has 13 amino acids. Germline V gene data show CDR1 as MNHEY and CDR2 as SMNVEV (reference sequence). This CDR3 reads CASSFRGGTEAFF. DNA of the CDR3: TGTGCCAGCAGTTTCAGGGGTGGCACTGAAGCTTTCTTT.

The chain couples TRBV7-8 to TRBJ1-4; 8 positions match TRBD1. This CDR3 has 18 amino acids. The V gene end was trimmed by 5 bases and the J gene end by 0 bases; junction bases not matched to a gene: 11. CDR1 SGHVS and CDR2 FQNEAQ come from the germline V gene. For the CDR3, the DNA is TGTGCCAGCAGCCCTCGGACAGGGACGAAGACAACTAATGAAAAACTGTTTTTT. It codes for CASSPRTGTKTTNEKLFF.

This clonotype has ten or more counts. This rearrangement joins TRBV12-3 or TRBV12-4 to TRBJ2-3; 13 nucleotides match TRBD2. The ends lost 7 bases at V and 4 bases at J; junction bases unmatched: 14. This CDR3 region has 18 residues. The CDR3 sequence is CASTLALAGGSRADTQYF. The CDR3 DNA reads as TGTGCCAGCACCCTGGCACTAGCGGGAGGGAGTAGGGCAGATACGCAGTATTTT.

This clonotype was detected many times. The V gene is TRBV12-3 or TRBV12-4, the J gene TRBJ1-4; D not certain. Trimming pared 7 bases from V and 7 bases from J, leaving 13 bases between. The CDR3 runs to 13 residues. For the CDR3, the DNA is TGTGCCAGCAACCGGGGATTTTCTGAAAAACTGTTTTTT. This codes for CASNRGFSEKLFF.

This clonotype came up many times. The chain combines TRBV7-8 with TRBJ1-1; TRBD1 is a possible D gene (5 bases). CDR1 is SGHVS, CDR2 FQNEAQ, per germline. V gave up 5 bases and J gave up 11 bases, with 21 bases separating them. The CDR3 contains 14 residues. CDR3 region: CASSPQTDSLAAFF. CDR3 nucleotides: TGTGCCAGCAGCCCACAGACAGACTCCCTTGCGGCTTTCTTT.

The chain combines TRBV7-8 with TRBJ2-1, with TRBD1 identical over 10 bases. V lost 4 bases and J lost 7; bases outside the gene matches: 7. Germline V lookup: CDR1 SGHVS, CDR2 FQNEAQ. This CDR3 comprises 15 residues. In nucleotides, the CDR3 is TGTGCCAGCAGCTCAGGGGACAGGGGAAGTAATGAGCAGTTCTTC. This codes for CASSSGDRGSNEQFF.

The chain couples TRBV13 to TRBJ1-5; 7 bases line up with TRBD1. The CDR3 is 14 amino acids. The V gene's germline CDR1 is PRHDT and CDR2 FYEKMQ (reference sequence). Unmatched junction bases numbered 7, after V lost 5 bases and J lost 6 bases. CDR3 nucleotides: TGTGCCAGCAGCCTCCCAGGGGGTGGTCAGCCCCAGCATTTT. It translates to CASSLPGGGQPQHF.

This clonotype was observed many times. The chain carries TRBV7-3 and TRBJ2-1; no definite D call. This CDR3 contains 14 residues. Trimming took off 5 bases at V and 0 bases at J, with 8 bases between the two ends. From germline, CDR1 is SGHTA and CDR2 FQGTGA. This chain's CDR3 is CASSPRSSYNEQFF. The CDR3 DNA reads TGTGCCAGCAGCCCCAGAAGCTCCTACAATGAGCAGTTCTTC.

The sample holds many counts of this clonotype. The CDR3 DNA sequence: TGTGCCAGCAGCCAAGCGGCGGTCTCCTACGAGCAGTACTTC. Residues: CASSQAAVSYEQYF. The chain uses TRBV3-1 and TRBJ2-7, with D unresolved. Trimming took off 1 base at V and 0 bases at J, with 7 bases between the two ends. This CDR3 has 14 residues. Germline assignment: CDR1 LGHDT and CDR2 YNNKEL (reference sequence).

In its sample, this clonotype is medium-sized. V is TRBV18 and J is TRBJ2-6, with D possibly matching TRBD1 (5 bases). Trimming pared 6 bases from V and 2 bases from J, leaving 11 bases between. The CDR3 is made up of 15 amino acids. Germline V gene sequence: CDR1 KGHSH, CDR2 LQKENI. CDR3 sequence reads: CASSLMGPGANVLTF. As DNA, the CDR3 is TGTGCCAGCTCCCTGATGGGGCCTGGGGCCAACGTCCTGACTTTC.

In this sample, this clonotype turned up many times. The gene calls are TRBV20-1 and TRBJ2-2; weak D call: TRBD1 (6 bases). The CDR3 loop spans 12 amino acids. Trimming pared 4 bases from V and 3 bases from J, leaving 6 bases between. Per the germline V gene, CDR1 is DFQATT and CDR2 is SNEGSKA (reference sequence). Here the CDR3 reads CSAKGDTGELFF. CDR3 in DNA: TGCAGTGCTAAGGGGGACACCGGGGAGCTGTTTTTT.

This clonotype was seen at least ten times. The chain combines TRBV20-1 with TRBJ1-1; D perhaps matches TRBD1 (5 bases). This CDR3 is built from 13 residues. CDR1 and CDR2 from the germline V gene are DFQATT and SNEGSKA (reference sequence). V lost 3 bases and J 6 bases, leaving 14 bases between the germline ends. CDR3 coding DNA: TGCAGTGCTAGCTTAGGGGTTATCGCTGAAGCTTTCTTT. Translating it yields CSASLGVIAEAFF.

At least ten counts were recorded for this clonotype. The chain carries TRBV23-1 and TRBJ2-7; D assignment may be TRBD1 or TRBD2 (5 bases each). TRBV23-1 is reported as an ORF; its role is uncertain. V lost 2 bases and J 2 bases, leaving 25 bases between the germline ends. The CDR3 length is 19 residues. In nucleotides, the CDR3 is TGCGCCAGCAGTCAAGCGGCTCCGGGTCCTACAGAGGGGCCCTACGAGCAGTACTTC. It yields the protein CASSQAAPGPTEGPYEQYF.

The CDR3 protein is CSIQGRGLNEQFF. DNA for the CDR3: TGCAGCATCCAGGGCAGGGGCTTGAATGAGCAGTTCTTC. The chain employs TRBV29-1 and TRBJ2-1, with a possible D match to TRBD1 (6 bases). The CDR3 is 13 amino acids. Trimming left V 8 bases short and J 7 bases short, with 18 bases between. Germline V gene lookup returns CDR1 SQVTM and CDR2 ANQGSEA.

This clonotype occurred many times. The chain recombines TRBV19 with TRBJ2-1, with 9 bases matching TRBD2. In germline, CDR1 is LNHDA, CDR2 SQIVND (reference sequence). V gave up 0 bases and J gave up 7 bases; unmatched junction bases: 7. This CDR3 is 16 amino acids long. The CDR3 loop is CASSIESASGINEQFF. The CDR3 nucleotides read TGTGCCAGTAGTATAGAGTCGGCTAGCGGGATAAATGAGCAGTTCTTC.

The CDR3 DNA reads as TGTGCCAGCAGCCGACCCGGGACTAGCGGGAAGGATACGCAGTATTTT. Residues: CASSRPGTSGKDTQYF. The gene calls are TRBV5-4 and TRBJ2-3, with TRBD2 identical over 13 bases. There are 16 residues in the CDR3. V dropped 4 bases and J dropped 6; count of bases not matched to a gene: 8. Germline values: CDR1 SGHNT, CDR2 YYREEE (reference sequence).

This clonotype was detected many times. This chain joins TRBV15 and TRBJ2-7, with 7 bases aligning to TRBD2. The ends lost 3 bases at V and 6 bases at J; junction bases unmatched: 5. Germline-derived CDR1 and CDR2 are LNHNV and YYDKDF (reference sequence). This CDR3 spans 13 amino acids. The CDR3 sequence is CATSSIRTSEQYF. In DNA form, the CDR3 reads TGTGCCACCAGCAGCATCCGGACTAGCGAGCAGTACTTC. Complete variable domain (other parts from reference TRBV15 and TRBJ2-7): DAMVIQNPRYQVTQFGKPVTLSCSQTLNHNVMYWYQQKSSQAPKLLFHYYDKDFNNEADTPDNFQSRRPNTSFCFLDIRSPGLGDTAMYLCATSSIRTSEQYFGPGTRLTVT.

The chain has TRBV28 and TRBJ2-2, with unresolved D. CDR1 is MDHEN, CDR2 SYDVKM, per germline. With 4 bases removed from V and 9 bases from J, the gap between germline ends came to 12 bases. The CDR3 consists of 13 residues. Here the CDR3 reads CASSSIRKRELFF. CDR3 in DNA: TGTGCCAGCAGTTCTATCCGTAAACGGGAGCTGTTTTTT.

This clonotype came up many times. The CDR3 is CASSFDRGNIGGTEAFF. CDR3 nucleotides: TGTGCCAGCAGTTTTGACAGGGGGAATATTGGAGGCACTGAAGCTTTCTTT. V usage is TRBV27 and J usage is TRBJ1-1; 9 nucleotides agree with TRBD1. Germline V gene sequence: CDR1 MNHEY, CDR2 SMNVEV (reference sequence). After removal of 3 bases from V and 4 bases from J, the junction contained 12 bases not matched to a gene. The CDR3 is 17 residues long.

This clonotype was counted ten times or more. This rearrangement joins TRBV11-2 to TRBJ2-7; D not resolved. This CDR3 has 14 residues. Trimming removed 2 bases from V and 2 bases from J, with 10 bases in between. CDR1 is SGHAT, CDR2 FQNNGV, per germline. The DNA of the CDR3 is TGTGCCAGCAGCTTACGGCCCAGCCCCTACGAGCAGTACTTC. Amino acids: CASSLRPSPYEQYF.

This clonotype was counted ten times or more. The rearrangement links TRBV27 to TRBJ1-1, with D possibly TRBD1 on 5 matching bases. CDR3 size: 15 residues. Trimming shortened V by 2 bases and J by 4 bases, and 14 bases separated the two germline ends. Germline-derived CDR1 and CDR2 are MNHEY and SMNVEV (reference sequence). CDR3 sequence: CASSLGAAASTEAFF. The CDR3 coding sequence is TGTGCCAGCAGTTTAGGGGCGGCCGCAAGCACTGAAGCTTTCTTT.

This clonotype is large in the sample. The V gene is TRBV20-1, the J gene TRBJ2-5; TRBD2 aligns across 7 bases. Germline V gene lookup returns CDR1 DFQATT and CDR2 SNEGSKA (reference sequence). The V gene end was trimmed by 1 base and the J gene end by 1 base; junction bases not matched to a gene: 12. CDR3 size: 17 residues. Written as DNA, the CDR3 is TGCAGTGCTAGAGGCCGTTTAGCGGGTGTCTTCCAAGAGACCCAGTACTTC. It specifies CSARGRLAGVFQETQYF.

This clonotype was observed at least ten times. The chain recombines TRBV24-1 with TRBJ1-5; D is perhaps TRBD1 (5 bases). Per germline, CDR1 KGHDR and CDR2 SFDVKD. The ends were cut back, 3 bases at V and 7 bases at J, with 15 bases in the middle. The CDR3 is made up of 15 amino acids. CDR3 region: CATSDRGTAGQPQHF. Written as DNA, the CDR3 is TGTGCCACCAGTGATCGCGGGACGGCGGGGCAGCCCCAGCATTTT.

This clonotype was seen repeatedly, ten times or more. The chain uses TRBV11-2 and TRBJ2-1; D not certain. The V gene's germline CDR1 is SGHAT and CDR2 FQNNGV. V lost 4 bases to trimming and J lost 7 bases, with 11 bases between them. This CDR3 has 13 residues. CDR3: CASSSQTDNEQFF. CDR3 DNA sequence: TGTGCCAGCAGCTCACAGACGGATAATGAGCAGTTCTTC.

V usage is TRBV20-1 and J usage is TRBJ1-1; a possible D gene is TRBD1 (5 bases). The germline V gene encodes CDR1 DFQATT and CDR2 SNEGSKA (reference sequence). The CDR3 covers 14 residues. Trimming left V 5 bases short and J 1 base short, with 14 bases between. CDR3 in amino acids: CSAGKTVANTEAFF. The CDR3 DNA sequence: TGCAGTGCTGGGAAGACAGTTGCGAACACTGAAGCTTTCTTT.

The table lists this clonotype with many counts. The V gene is TRBV10-3, the J gene TRBJ1-4, with 8 nucleotides matching TRBD1. The length of the CDR3 is 16 residues. J gave up 11 bases and V 2 bases, and 13 bases lay outside the gene matches. From germline, CDR1 is ENHRY and CDR2 SYGVKD. The CDR3 sequence: CAISEPSGGPVAKLFF. In DNA, the CDR3 is TGTGCCATCAGTGAGCCGTCAGGGGGCCCGGTGGCTAAACTGTTTTTT.